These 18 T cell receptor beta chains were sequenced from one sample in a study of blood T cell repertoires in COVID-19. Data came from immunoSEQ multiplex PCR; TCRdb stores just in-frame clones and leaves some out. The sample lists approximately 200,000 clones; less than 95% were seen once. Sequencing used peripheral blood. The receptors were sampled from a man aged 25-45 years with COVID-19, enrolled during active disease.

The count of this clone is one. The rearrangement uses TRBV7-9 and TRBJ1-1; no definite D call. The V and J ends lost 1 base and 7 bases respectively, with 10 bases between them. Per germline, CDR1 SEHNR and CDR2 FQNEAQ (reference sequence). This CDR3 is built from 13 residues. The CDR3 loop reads CASSLDLAFEAFF. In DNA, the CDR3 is TGTGCCAGCAGCTTAGATCTGGCCTTTGAAGCTTTCTTT.

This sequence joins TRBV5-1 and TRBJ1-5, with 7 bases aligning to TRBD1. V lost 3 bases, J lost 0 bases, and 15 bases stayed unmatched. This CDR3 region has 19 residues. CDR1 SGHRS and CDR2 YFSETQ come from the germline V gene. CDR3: CASSSDWTGQDYSNQPQHF. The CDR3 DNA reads TGCGCCAGCAGCTCCGACTGGACAGGACAGGACTATAGCAATCAGCCCCAGCATTTT. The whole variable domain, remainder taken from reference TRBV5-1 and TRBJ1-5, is KAGVTQTPRYLIKTRGQQVTLSCSPISGHRSVSWYQQTPGQGLQFLFEYFSETQRNKGNFPGRFSGRQFSNSRSEMNVSTLELGDSALYLCASSSDWTGQDYSNQPQHFGDGTRLSIL.

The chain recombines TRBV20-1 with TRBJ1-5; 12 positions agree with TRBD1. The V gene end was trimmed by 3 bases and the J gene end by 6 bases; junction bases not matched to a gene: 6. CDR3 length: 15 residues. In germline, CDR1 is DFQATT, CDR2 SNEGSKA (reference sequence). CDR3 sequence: CSASNRDRGRQPQHF. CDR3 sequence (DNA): TGCAGTGCTAGTAATCGGGACAGGGGGCGTCAGCCCCAGCATTTT.

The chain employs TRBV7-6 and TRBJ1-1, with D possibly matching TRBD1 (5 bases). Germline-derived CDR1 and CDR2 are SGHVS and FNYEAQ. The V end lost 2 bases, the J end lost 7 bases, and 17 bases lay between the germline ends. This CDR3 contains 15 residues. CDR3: CASSLRGRPANEAFF. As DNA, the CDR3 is TGTGCCAGCAGCTTAAGGGGTAGGCCGGCAAATGAAGCTTTCTTT.

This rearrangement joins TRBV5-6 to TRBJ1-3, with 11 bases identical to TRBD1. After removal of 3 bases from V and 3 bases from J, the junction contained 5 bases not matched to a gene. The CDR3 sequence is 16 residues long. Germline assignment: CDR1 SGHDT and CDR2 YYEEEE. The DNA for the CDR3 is TGTGCCAGCAGCTACCGGGACAGGGGGTTTGGAAACACCATATATTTT. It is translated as CASSYRDRGFGNTIYF.

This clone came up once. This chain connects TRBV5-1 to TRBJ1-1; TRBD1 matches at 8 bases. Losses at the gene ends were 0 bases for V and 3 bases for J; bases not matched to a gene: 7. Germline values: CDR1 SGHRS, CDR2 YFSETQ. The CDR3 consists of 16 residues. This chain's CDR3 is CASSLGTGWGDTEAFF. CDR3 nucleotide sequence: TGCGCCAGCAGCTTGGGGACAGGGTGGGGGGACACTGAAGCTTTCTTT. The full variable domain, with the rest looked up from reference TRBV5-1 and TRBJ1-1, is KAGVTQTPRYLIKTRGQQVTLSCSPISGHRSVSWYQQTPGQGLQFLFEYFSETQRNKGNFPGRFSGRQFSNSRSEMNVSTLELGDSALYLCASSLGTGWGDTEAFFGQGTRLTVV.

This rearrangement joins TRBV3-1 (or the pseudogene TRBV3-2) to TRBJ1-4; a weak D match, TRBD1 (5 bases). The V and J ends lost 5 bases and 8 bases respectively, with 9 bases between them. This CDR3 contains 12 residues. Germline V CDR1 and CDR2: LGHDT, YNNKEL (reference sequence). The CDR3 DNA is TGTGCCAGCAGCTCCGGGGGGGAAAAACTGTTTTTT. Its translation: CASSSGGEKLFF.

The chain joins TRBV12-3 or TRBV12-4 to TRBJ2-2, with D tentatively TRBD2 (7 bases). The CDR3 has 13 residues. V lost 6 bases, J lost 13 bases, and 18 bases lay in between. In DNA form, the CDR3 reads TGTGCCAGCAGCGCCCCGGCAGGGGAGGGGCTGTTTTTT. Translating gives CASSAPAGEGLFF.

The CDR3, as DNA: TGTGCCAGCTCCCTGGGGGGAGTATATAGCAATCAGCCCCAGCATTTT. Its protein is CASSLGGVYSNQPQHF. This chain uses TRBV18 with TRBJ1-5; D is perhaps TRBD1 (5 bases). Trimming took off 6 bases at V and 0 bases at J, with 15 bases between the two ends. This CDR3 region has 16 residues. Germline V CDR1 and CDR2: KGHSH, LQKENI.

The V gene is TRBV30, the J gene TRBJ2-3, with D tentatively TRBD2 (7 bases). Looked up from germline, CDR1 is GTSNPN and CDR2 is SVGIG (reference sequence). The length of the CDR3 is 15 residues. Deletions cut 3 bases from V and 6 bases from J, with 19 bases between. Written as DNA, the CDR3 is TGTGCCTGGAGGAGGGGGGGCCACGAAGGGGATACGCAGTATTTT. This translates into CAWRRGGHEGDTQYF.

As DNA, the CDR3 is TGTGCCAGCAGCTTAGCGTCTGGCGGCCTCTCTGGAAACACCATATATTTT. The encoded protein is CASSLASGGLSGNTIYF. The gene calls are TRBV7-9 and TRBJ1-3; D call uncertain. V dropped 0 bases and J dropped 0 bases, with 12 bases sitting between them. The CDR3 contains 17 residues. The germline V gene has CDR1 SEHNR and CDR2 FQNEAQ (reference sequence).

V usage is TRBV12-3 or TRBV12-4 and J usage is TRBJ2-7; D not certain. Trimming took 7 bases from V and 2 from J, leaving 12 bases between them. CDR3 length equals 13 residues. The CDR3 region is CASTWARTYEQYF. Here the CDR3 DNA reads TGTGCCAGCACCTGGGCTCGTACCTACGAGCAGTACTTC.

CDR3 bases: TGTGCCAGCAGCCCTAGCGGGGGGAAAGAGACCCAGTACTTC. This sequence encodes CASSPSGGKETQYF. The rearrangement joins TRBV7-3 to TRBJ2-5, with 11 bases identical to TRBD2. Trimming cost V 5 bases and J 3 bases; bases outside gene matches: 2. Germline V CDR1 and CDR2: SGHTA, FQGTGA. The CDR3 is made up of 14 amino acids.

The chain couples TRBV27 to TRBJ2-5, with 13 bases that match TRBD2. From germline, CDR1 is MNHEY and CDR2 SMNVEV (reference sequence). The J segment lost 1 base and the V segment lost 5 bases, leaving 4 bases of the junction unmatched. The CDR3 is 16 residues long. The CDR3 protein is CASSTWTSGGQETQYF. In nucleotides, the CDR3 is TGTGCCAGCAGTACCTGGACTAGCGGGGGCCAAGAGACCCAGTACTTC.

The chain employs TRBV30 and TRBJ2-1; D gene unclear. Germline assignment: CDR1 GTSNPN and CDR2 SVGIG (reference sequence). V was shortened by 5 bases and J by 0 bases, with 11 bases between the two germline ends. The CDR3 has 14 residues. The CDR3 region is CAWLPKTSYNEQFF. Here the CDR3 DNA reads TGTGCCTGGCTGCCTAAAACCTCCTACAATGAGCAGTTCTTC.

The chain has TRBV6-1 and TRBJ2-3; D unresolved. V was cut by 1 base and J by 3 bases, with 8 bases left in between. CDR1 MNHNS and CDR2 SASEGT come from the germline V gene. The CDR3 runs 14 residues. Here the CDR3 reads CASSEGYATDTQYF. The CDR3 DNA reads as TGTGCCAGCAGTGAAGGGTACGCGACAGATACGCAGTATTTT.

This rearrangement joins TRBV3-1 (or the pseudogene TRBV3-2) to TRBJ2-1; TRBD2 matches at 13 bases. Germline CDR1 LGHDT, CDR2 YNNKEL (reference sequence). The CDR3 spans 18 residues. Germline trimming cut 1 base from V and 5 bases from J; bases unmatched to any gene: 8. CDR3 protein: CASSQGRTSGGSDNEQFF. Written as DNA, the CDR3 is TGTGCCAGCAGCCAAGGTCGGACTAGCGGGGGATCGGACAATGAGCAGTTCTTC.

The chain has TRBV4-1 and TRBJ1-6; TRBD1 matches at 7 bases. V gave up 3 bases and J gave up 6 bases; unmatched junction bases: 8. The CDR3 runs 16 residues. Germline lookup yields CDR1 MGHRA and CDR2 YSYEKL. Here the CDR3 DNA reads TGCGCCAGCAGCCAGGAGACCGGACAGGCTAATTCACCCCTCCACTTT. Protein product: CASSQETGQANSPLHF.